Listed here is a single T cell receptor (beta chain). Its antigen is undetermined. The sample belongs to a study of OX40 agonist ivuxolimab in advanced cancers. Overall study: In this cohort, patients received ivuxolimab, an agonistic anti-OX40 (CD134) antibody. Study-wide points: Those patients achieving a partial response at 0.1-3.0 mg/kg showed among the lowest clonal expansion. On average, CD8+ T cells showed a greater number of expanded clones than CD4+.

CDR3 length equals 15 residues. CDR1 MDHEN and CDR2 SYDVKM come from the germline V gene. Measured with immunoSEQ multiplex PCR; TCRdb has only the in-frame clones, and not every one. The sample consists of roughly 40,000 clones, around 89% of them appearing once. The specimen was CD4+ or CD8+ T cells sorted from blood, collected in a trial of the OX40 agonist ivuxolimab. This rearrangement joins TRBV28 to TRBJ2-5; 8 bases fit TRBD1. The J call is uncertain, as TRBJ2-7 better fits the DNA end. The receptor was derived from an adult with an advanced solid tumor such as melanoma, head and neck, liver or kidney cancer. The CDR3 bases are TGTGCCAGCGGCTCATTCGGGACAGGAGTCCACGAGCAGTACTTC. This encodes CASGSFGTGVHEQYF.